This T cell receptor beta chain was found in a study of blood T cell repertoires in COVID-19. Measured with immunoSEQ multiplex PCR; TCRdb has only the in-frame clones, and not every one. The data contain about 97,000 clones, about 78% of them singletons. The source of this sequence is a man in his 60s with active or convalescent COVID-19. The sample comprised peripheral blood.

The CDR3 DNA sequence: TGTGCCAGCAGTCCCACAGGGTTGCCTAATGAAAAACTGTTTTTT. This codes for CASSPTGLPNEKLFF. The V and J genes are TRBV28 and TRBJ1-4; a possible D gene is TRBD1 (6 bases). V shed 5 bases and J shed 3 bases, with 13 bases lying between them. The length of the CDR3 is 15 residues. Germline V CDR1 and CDR2: MDHEN, SYDVKM.